One T cell receptor beta chain is described in this entry. Original processing methods: By means of reference gene primer amplification, nucleated cell counts were estimated. This table comes from immunoSEQ multiplex PCR, and its TCRdb copy is limited to in-frame clones, with some not included. V and J calls and clone size are those listed in that table; D and trimming were worked out from the DNA. The table lists roughly 97,000 clones, around nine tenths of them singletons. These data belong to a study of blood T cell repertoires in COVID-19. As for the study in general: Specimens from acute and convalescent COVID-19 originated in the United States, Italy and Spain. Sample material is recorded as cDNA or gDNA derived from T cells, B-cell-depleted T cells, or PBMCs.

The sequence was obtained from a man between 60 and 75 years old with acute or convalescent COVID-19. The sequenced sample consisted of peripheral blood.

The CDR3 sequence is CASSLYGEAFF. The CDR3 DNA reads TGTGCCAGCAGCTTGTATGGCGAAGCTTTCTTT. The gene calls are TRBV5-6 and TRBJ1-1, with D uncertain. Germline V lookup: CDR1 SGHDT, CDR2 YYEEEE. V shed 1 base and J shed 8 bases, with 6 bases lying between them. The length of the CDR3 is 11 residues.